The 28 T cell receptor beta chains listed next were all sequenced from one sample in a study of cytomegalovirus exposure and HLA in healthy donors. PCR primers comprised 60 Vbeta and 13 Jbeta primers. Clones were sequenced by immunoSEQ multiplex PCR, and TCRdb holds only the in-frame ones, with some missing. This table holds 80,000 to 100,000 clones, about 80% found once. Input material: PBMCs. Source of these receptors: a female donor in good health and CMV-seropositive.

V is TRBV7-9 and J is TRBJ1-4; the D gene is possibly TRBD1 (5 bases). CDR1 SEHNR and CDR2 FQNEAQ come from the germline V gene (reference sequence). The CDR3 runs 16 residues. V was cut by 2 bases and J by 5 bases, with 15 bases left in between. CDR3 in DNA: TGTGCCAGCAGCTTAACAACGACAGCCGCGAATGAAAAACTGTTTTTT. Translated, it gives CASSLTTTAANEKLFF.

This clone was detected only once. The chain couples TRBV19 to TRBJ2-1, with D tentatively TRBD2 (6 bases). Trimming left V 5 bases short and J 9 bases short, with 8 bases between. The CDR3 is 11 residues long. Germline loops: CDR1 LNHDA, CDR2 SQIVND (reference sequence). The CDR3 sequence is CASSGAGEQFF. The CDR3 DNA follows: TGTGCCAGTAGTGGAGCGGGTGAGCAGTTCTTC.

This clone was observed a handful of times. The chain couples TRBV5-1 to TRBJ1-1; D gene uncertain. V gave up 5 bases and J gave up 1 base, with 6 bases separating them. CDR3 length: 12 residues. CDR1 is SGHRS, CDR2 YFSETQ, per germline. The CDR3 DNA reads as TGCGCCAGCAGTCGAGGGAACACTGAAGCTTTCTTT. Protein product: CASSRGNTEAFF.

This clone was seen only a few times. The chain joins TRBV10-3 to TRBJ1-1; the D is unclear. The CDR3 is 12 amino acids. Germline V CDR1 and CDR2: ENHRY, SYGVKD. Trimming stripped 3 bases from V and 5 bases from J, with 7 bases between. The CDR3 DNA is TGTGCCATCAGTGATCGAGTGACTGAAGCTTTCTTT. Protein product: CAISDRVTEAFF.

This chain links TRBV7-3 with TRBJ2-3; D is possibly TRBD2 (5 bases). Trimming pared 8 bases from V and 4 bases from J, leaving 10 bases between. The CDR3 contains 12 residues. CDR1 is SGHTA and CDR2 is FQGTGA in the germline V gene. CDR3 DNA sequence: TGTGCCAGCGGGAGTGGGTCAGATACGCAGTATTTT. Translating gives CASGSGSDTQYF.

V gene TRBV11-3 combines with J gene TRBJ2-1; 10 bases fit TRBD2. V shed 0 bases, J shed 4 bases, and the junction held 6 bases outside the gene matches. Germline assignment: CDR1 SGHNT and CDR2 YENEEA. This CDR3 is built from 17 residues. In nucleotides, the CDR3 is TGTGCCAGCAGCTTAGATGGGGCTAGCGGGAGTTACAATGAGCAGTTCTTC. It codes for CASSLDGASGSYNEQFF.

CDR3 in DNA: TGTGCCAGCAGTTTTTCCAGGGGCACCGGGGAGCTGTTTTTT. Protein product: CASSFSRGTGELFF. This chain joins TRBV6-5 and TRBJ2-2, with TRBD1 as a possible D gene (6 bases). Germline assignment: CDR1 MNHEY and CDR2 SVGAGI. Deletions cut 4 bases from V and 4 bases from J, with 10 bases between. This CDR3 spans 14 amino acids.

The gene calls are TRBV10-3 and TRBJ2-3; 7 positions agree with TRBD2. The CDR3 covers 15 residues. Germline V CDR1 and CDR2: ENHRY, SYGVKD. The ends lost 1 base at V and 5 bases at J; junction bases unmatched: 6. The CDR3 DNA sequence: TGTGCCATCAGTGAGTTCCAGGGAGGGATAGATACGCAGTATTTT. Amino acid sequence: CAISEFQGGIDTQYF.

The gene calls are TRBV6-4 and TRBJ1-1; 9 bases align to TRBD1. The ends lost 1 base at V and 5 bases at J; junction bases unmatched: 17. This CDR3 is 19 amino acids long. Per germline, CDR1 MRHNA and CDR2 SNTAGT. Here the CDR3 DNA reads TGTGCCAGCAGTGACTTAGAGGCAGGGACAGGGAGCCTAGGGACTGAAGCTTTCTTT. Translated, it gives CASSDLEAGTGSLGTEAFF.

This sequence joins TRBV6-5 and TRBJ1-2; 8 bases fit TRBD1. In germline, CDR1 is MNHEY, CDR2 SVGAGI. The CDR3 totals 14 residues. V shed 2 bases and J 4 bases; nucleotides not matched to a gene: 3. DNA for the CDR3: TGTGCCAGCAGTTACAGGACAGGGCCCTATGGCTACACCTTC. Encoded protein: CASSYRTGPYGYTF.

J is TRBJ2-7 and V is TRBV19; D possibly corresponds to TRBD1 (7 bases). The V gene's germline CDR1 is LNHDA and CDR2 SQIVND (reference sequence). V lost 8 bases to trimming and J lost 1 base, with 9 bases between them. This CDR3 contains 12 residues. The CDR3 loop reads CASSGGSYEQYF. In nucleotides, the CDR3 is TGTGCCAGTTCAGGGGGGTCCTACGAGCAGTACTTC.

This chain links TRBV5-6 with TRBJ1-3; D not resolved. This CDR3 contains 15 residues. The V gene's germline CDR1 is SGHDT and CDR2 YYEEEE. V was cut by 0 bases and J by 0 bases, with 7 bases left in between. The DNA of the CDR3 is TGTGCCAGCAGCTTGGACAGACACTCTGGAAACACCATATATTTT. It encodes CASSLDRHSGNTIYF.

The rearrangement joins TRBV2 to TRBJ2-3, with 8 bases aligning to TRBD2. The V gene's germline CDR1 is SNHLY and CDR2 FYNNEI. Germline trimming cut 11 bases from V and 2 bases from J; bases unmatched to any gene: 3. This CDR3 has 12 residues. In nucleotides, the CDR3 is TGTGCCGGTAGCGGGGCCACAGATACGCAGTATTTT. It codes for CAGSGATDTQYF.

The chain recombines TRBV5-1 with TRBJ1-2; tentative D call: TRBD1 (5 bases). The V end lost 4 bases, the J end lost 8 bases, and 21 bases lay between the germline ends. Germline CDR1 and CDR2: SGHRS and YFSETQ. CDR3 size: 15 residues. CDR3 residues: CASSVSPGLLGGYTF. The CDR3, as DNA: TGCGCCAGCAGCGTCTCTCCGGGACTGCTGGGGGGCTACACCTTC. The complete variable domain, with remaining parts taken from reference TRBV5-1 and TRBJ1-2, reads KAGVTQTPRYLIKTRGQQVTLSCSPISGHRSVSWYQQTPGQGLQFLFEYFSETQRNKGNFPGRFSGRQFSNSRSEMNVSTLELGDSALYLCASSVSPGLLGGYTFGSGTRLTVV.

This chain links TRBV10-2 with TRBJ1-6; 7 nucleotides align to TRBD1. J was trimmed by 5 bases and V by 6 bases; bases with no gene match: 4. The CDR3 runs to 14 residues. Per the germline V gene, CDR1 is WSHSY and CDR2 is SAAADI. The CDR3 loop reads CASRGTEHNSPLHF. Here the CDR3 DNA reads TGCGCCAGCAGGGGGACAGAACATAATTCACCCCTCCACTTT.

This chain connects TRBV9 to TRBJ2-2, with D possibly matching TRBD2 (6 bases). CDR1 is SGDLS, CDR2 YYNGEE, per germline. V lost 4 bases, J lost 4 bases, and 17 bases lay in between. This CDR3 is 16 amino acids long. CDR3 loop: CASSTRDGGVTGELFF. In nucleotides, the CDR3 is TGTGCCAGCAGCACCCGGGACGGAGGGGTCACCGGGGAGCTGTTTTTT.

V usage is TRBV6-4 and J usage is TRBJ1-1; 7 bases map to TRBD1. Germline V gene data show CDR1 as MRHNA and CDR2 as SNTAGT. CDR3 length: 13 residues. V shed 2 bases and J 3 bases; nucleotides not matched to a gene: 0. The CDR3 DNA follows: TGTGCCAGCAGTGACACAGGGGACACTGAAGCTTTCTTT. This translates into CASSDTGDTEAFF.

This sequence joins TRBV11-2 and TRBJ2-4; 9 bases are a match to TRBD1. The CDR3 sequence is 14 residues long. Trimming removed 4 bases from V and 7 bases from J; junction bases left unmatched: 5. CDR1 and CDR2 (germline): SGHAT, FQNNGV. The CDR3: CASSSTGGLNIQYF. The CDR3 region has the DNA TGTGCCAGCAGCTCGACAGGGGGGCTCAACATTCAGTACTTC.

The chain employs TRBV5-1 and TRBJ2-1, with a possible D match to TRBD2 (6 bases). CDR1 is SGHRS, CDR2 YFSETQ, per germline. V was trimmed by 0 bases and J by 7 bases, leaving 17 bases between them. The CDR3 runs to 16 residues. The CDR3 DNA reads as TGCGCCAGCAGCTTGGCCGGCGGGGTCCTTGGGAATGAGCAGTTCTTC. This encodes CASSLAGGVLGNEQFF.

This chain uses TRBV2 with TRBJ1-4; 12 bases match TRBD1. Per germline, CDR1 SNHLY and CDR2 FYNNEI. There are 14 residues in the CDR3. V lost 7 bases and J lost 6; bases outside the gene matches: 3. For the CDR3, the DNA is TGTGCCAGCATGGGGACAGGGGGCCATGAAAAACTGTTTTTT. Its protein product is CASMGTGGHEKLFF.

CDR3 in amino acids: CASSAWDRGNTGELFF. Written as DNA, the CDR3 is TGTGCCAGCAGTGCATGGGACAGGGGAAACACCGGGGAGCTGTTTTTT. The genes are TRBV25-1 and TRBJ2-2, with 10 nucleotides matching TRBD1. Losses at the gene ends were 4 bases for V and 2 bases for J; bases not matched to a gene: 4. Germline loops: CDR1 MGHDK, CDR2 SYGVNS. The CDR3 loop spans 16 amino acids. The complete variable domain, with remaining parts taken from reference TRBV25-1 and TRBJ2-2, reads EADIYQTPRYLVIGTGKKITLECSQTMGHDKMYWYQQDPGMELHLIHYSYGVNSTEKGDLSSESTVSRIRTEHFPLTLESARPSHTSQYLCASSAWDRGNTGELFFGEGSRLTVL.

This clone was found once. The gene calls are TRBV5-1 and TRBJ2-2; maybe TRBD1 (6 bases). Looked up from germline, CDR1 is SGHRS and CDR2 is YFSETQ. This CDR3 contains 16 residues. Trimming cost V 0 bases and J 4 bases, with 13 bases left between them. CDR3 in DNA: TGCGCCAGCAGCTTGGCCTTGGACAGAGGCACCGGGGAGCTGTTTTTT. Translating it yields CASSLALDRGTGELFF.

The gene calls are TRBV6-4 and TRBJ2-3; D perhaps matches TRBD1 (6 bases). The germline CDR1 and CDR2 sequences are MRHNA and SNTAGT. Between the trimmed V and J ends, which lost 6 bases and 6 bases, there was a span of 13 bases. The length of the CDR3 is 13 residues. CDR3 nucleotide sequence: TGTGCCAGCAGCCCAGGGGCCTTCGATACGCAGTATTTT. Encoded protein: CASSPGAFDTQYF.

The chain couples TRBV19 to TRBJ2-5; tentatively, D is TRBD1 (6 bases). CDR3 length: 14 residues. In germline, CDR1 is LNHDA, CDR2 SQIVND (reference sequence). Trimming took off 4 bases at V and 5 bases at J, with 14 bases between the two ends. CDR3 sequence (DNA): TGTGCCAGTAGTACCCAACCCACAGGGGAGACCCAGTACTTC. As protein: CASSTQPTGETQYF. Based on the CDR3 plus reference TRBV19 and TRBJ2-5, the full variable domain is DGGITQSPKYLFRKEGQNVTLSCEQNLNHDAMYWYRQDPGQGLRLIYYSQIVNDFQKGDIAEGYSVSREKKESFPLTVTSAQKNPTAFYLCASSTQPTGETQYFGPGTRLLVL.

This chain connects TRBV27 to TRBJ2-2; D ambiguous. The CDR3 is 14 residues long. V was cut by 0 bases and J by 6 bases, with 8 bases left in between. From germline, CDR1 is MNHEY and CDR2 SMNVEV (reference sequence). Here the CDR3 reads CASSLSSGAGELFF. The CDR3 DNA is TGTGCCAGCAGTTTATCTAGTGGAGCCGGGGAGCTGTTTTTT.

This sequence joins TRBV6-6 and TRBJ1-5, with 7 bases that match TRBD1. V was clipped by 3 bases and J by 5 bases; unmatched bases: 4. This CDR3 contains 14 residues. CDR1 is MNHNY and CDR2 is SVGAGI in the germline V gene (reference sequence). The CDR3 here is CASSYSQGDQPQHF. CDR3 sequence (DNA): TGTGCCAGCAGTTATTCCCAGGGGGATCAGCCCCAGCATTTT.

This clone was seen a handful of times. The chain links TRBV7-9 to TRBJ1-6; 9 bases line up with TRBD1. Trimming at V came to 5 bases and at J to 3 bases, leaving 8 bases not matched to a gene. The CDR3 covers 17 residues. Germline V gives CDR1 SEHNR, CDR2 FQNEAQ (reference sequence). CDR3: CASSATGQGLYNSPLHF. The CDR3 coding sequence is TGTGCCAGCAGCGCCACGGGACAGGGTCTCTATAATTCACCCCTCCACTTT.

The rearrangement links TRBV27 to TRBJ2-5; D possibly corresponds to TRBD1 (5 bases). The V gene lost 6 bases and the J gene lost 4 bases, with 15 bases spanning the gap. The germline V gene encodes CDR1 MNHEY and CDR2 SMNVEV (reference sequence). This CDR3 has 14 amino acids. CDR3 nucleotide sequence: TGTGCCAGCAGCCCCACTGCAGGGTTAGAGACCCAGTACTTC. It encodes CASSPTAGLETQYF.